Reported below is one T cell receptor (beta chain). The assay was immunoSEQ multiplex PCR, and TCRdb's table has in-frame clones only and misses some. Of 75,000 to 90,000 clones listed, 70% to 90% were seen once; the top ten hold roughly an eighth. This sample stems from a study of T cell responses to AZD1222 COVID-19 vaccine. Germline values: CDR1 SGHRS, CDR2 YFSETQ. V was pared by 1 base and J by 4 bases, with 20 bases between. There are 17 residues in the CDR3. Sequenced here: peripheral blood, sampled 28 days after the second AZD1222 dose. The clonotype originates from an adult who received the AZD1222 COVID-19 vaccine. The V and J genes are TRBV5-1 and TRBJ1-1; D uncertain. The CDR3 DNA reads TGCGCCAGCAGCTTGAAAGATACCGGGTATACCTCCACTGAAGCTTTCTTT. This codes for CASSLKDTGYTSTEAFF.